This T cell receptor (beta chain) came from a study of cytomegalovirus exposure and HLA in healthy donors. Broader study findings: A later analysis reported that several of the most significant clusters appeared to be linked to common viral pathogens, among them Epstein-Barr virus. It was likely that a cluster of highly shared sequence variants was a sequencing artifact.

In the PCR, 60 Vbeta and 13 Jbeta primers were used. Original data processing: A later analysis counted some 87 million unique TCR beta chains, around 10 million shared. TCRdb's copy holds only in-frame clones and misses some; the assay was immunoSEQ multiplex PCR. V and J calls plus clone size are reproduced from that table; the DNA served to infer D and trimming. The sample has 160,000 or so clones, approximately 80% seen once. The sample holds one count of this clone. The antigen is not known. Trimming removed 3 bases at V and 4 bases at J, with 9 bases between. Per the germline V gene, CDR1 is SGHTA and CDR2 is FQGNSA. The CDR3 is 13 residues long.

This TCR derives from a woman between 18 and 29 years old in good health and CMV-seronegative. Sequencing was done on a sample of PBMCs. This chain joins TRBV7-2 and TRBJ2-5, with D hard to call. The DNA for the CDR3 is TGTGCCAGCAGCTTCTCTAGTTCAGAGACCCAGTACTTC. This codes for CASSFSSSETQYF.